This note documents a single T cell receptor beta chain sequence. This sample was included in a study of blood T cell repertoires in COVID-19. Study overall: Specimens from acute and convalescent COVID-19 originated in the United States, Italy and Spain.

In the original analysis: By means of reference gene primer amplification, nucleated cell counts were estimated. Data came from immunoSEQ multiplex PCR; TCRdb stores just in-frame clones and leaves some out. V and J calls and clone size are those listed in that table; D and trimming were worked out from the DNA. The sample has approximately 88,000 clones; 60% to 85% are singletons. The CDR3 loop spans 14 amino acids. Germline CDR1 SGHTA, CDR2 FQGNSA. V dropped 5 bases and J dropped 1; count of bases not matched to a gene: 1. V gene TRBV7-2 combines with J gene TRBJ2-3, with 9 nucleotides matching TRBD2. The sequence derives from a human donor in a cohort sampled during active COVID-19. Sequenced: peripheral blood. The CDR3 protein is CASSQREGTDTQYF. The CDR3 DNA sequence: TGTGCCAGCAGCCAGCGGGAGGGCACAGATACGCAGTATTTT.